These 9 T cell receptor beta chains share one sample of origin, sequenced in a study of neurological immune-mediated disorders. TCRdb passed the 5' RACE reads through MiXCR, listing each CDR3 protein once. Of tens of thousands of distinct CDR3 sequences listed, roughly 10% were seen once; the top ten hold approximately 6.6%. Time point here: longitudinal time-point 1 (baseline). Sequencing was carried out using PBMCs. These receptors came from a male donor with HTLV-1-associated myelopathy (HAM/TSP).

This clonotype occurred many times. V usage is TRBV5-1 and J usage is TRBJ2-7; D ambiguous. V lost 4 bases to trimming and J lost 4 bases, with 21 bases between them. This CDR3 region has 16 residues. CDR1 is SGHRS, CDR2 YFSETQ, per germline. In DNA form, the CDR3 reads TGCGCCAGCAGCCTTTCTGGTGGACGGAAACCTTACGAGCAGTACTTC. This translates into CASSLSGGRKPYEQYF.

At least ten counts were recorded for this clonotype. The CDR3 nucleotides are TGTGCCAGCAGCTTGGGCTCGGGATTAGGCACTGAAGCTTTCTTT. It translates to CASSLGSGLGTEAFF. The chain carries TRBV7-2 and TRBJ1-1, with D unclear. The CDR3 totals 15 residues. The germline V gene has CDR1 SGHTA and CDR2 FQGNSA. V was pared by 3 bases and J by 4 bases, with 15 bases between.

This clonotype has at least ten counts. The J gene is TRBJ1-1, the V gene TRBV29-1; 8 bases align to TRBD1. Trimming removed 3 bases from V and 5 bases from J; junction bases left unmatched: 8. Germline V gene sequence: CDR1 SQVTM, CDR2 ANQGSEA. CDR3 size: 14 residues. DNA of the CDR3: TGCAGCGTTGATGGACAGGGTCGTGGAACTGAAGCTTTCTTT. Protein product: CSVDGQGRGTEAFF. Based on the CDR3 plus reference TRBV29-1 and TRBJ1-1, the full variable domain is SAVISQKPSRDICQRGTSLTIQCQVDSQVTMMFWYRQQPGQSLTLIATANQGSEATYESGFVIDKFPISRPNLTFSTLTVSNMSPEDSSIYLCSVDGQGRGTEAFFGQGTRLTVV.

This clonotype appeared many times. V usage is TRBV12-3 or TRBV12-4 and J usage is TRBJ2-5; D not certain. Trimming cost V 3 bases and J 5 bases, with 13 bases left between them. The CDR3 is made up of 14 amino acids. The CDR3 sequence: CASSFRSGYETQYF. The CDR3 DNA follows: TGTGCCAGCAGTTTCAGGAGTGGTTACGAGACCCAGTACTTC.

Points on this clonotype: Given a much more abundant clone one base away, this may be a read error. This chain connects TRBV7-9 to TRBJ2-7, with D perhaps matching TRBD2 (6 bases). The CDR3 consists of 16 residues. Trimming left V 4 bases short and J 4 bases short, with 20 bases between. CDR1 is SEHNR, CDR2 FQNEAQ, per germline (reference sequence). This CDR3 reads CASSSSVGTLPYEQYF. CDR3 bases: TGTGCCAGCAGCTCCTCTGTCGGGACTCTCCCTTACGAGCAGTACTTC. The full variable domain, in which reference TRBV7-9 and TRBJ2-7 provide the parts outside the CDR3, is DTGVSQNPRHKITKRGQNVTFRCDPISEHNRLYWYRQTLGQGPEFLTYFQNEAQLEKSRLLSDRFSAERPKGSFSTLEIQRTEQGDSAMYLCASSSSVGTLPYEQYFGPGTRLTVT.

In its sample, this clonotype was seen many times. A read error may be the cause here, since a much bigger clone is one base away. The chain uses TRBV5-1 and TRBJ2-7, with 7 bases identical to TRBD1. This CDR3 spans 15 amino acids. Germline V CDR1 and CDR2: SGHRS, YFSETQ. V lost 0 bases and J lost 2; bases outside the gene matches: 5. The CDR3 DNA follows: TGCGCCAGCAGCTTGGGGACAGGCGCTACCTACGAGCAGTACTTC. It encodes CASSLGTGATYEQYF.

A remark on this clonotype: One end of the junction fails to match germline, which may point to a read error. The chain carries TRBV7-9 and TRBJ2-1; D possibly corresponds to TRBD2 (5 bases). The CDR3 is 16 amino acids. Germline loops: CDR1 SEHNR, CDR2 FQNEAQ (reference sequence). CDR3 region: CASSLALAWTYNEHFF. In DNA, the CDR3 is TGTGCCAGCAGCTTAGCCTTAGCGTGGACCTACAATGAGCATTTCTTC.

This clonotype was detected ten times or more. This sequence joins TRBV20-1 and TRBJ2-3; 12 bases agree with TRBD2. The CDR3 contains 15 residues. Germline V CDR1 and CDR2: DFQATT, SNEGSKA (reference sequence). The V segment lost 6 bases and the J segment 10 bases; nucleotides outside the gene matches: 14. CDR3 protein: CSANLGTSGLGAQYF. CDR3 in DNA: TGCAGTGCAAACCTCGGGACTAGCGGGCTCGGGGCGCAGTATTTT.

This clonotype was counted at least ten times. The rearrangement uses TRBV7-2 and TRBJ2-1; a possible D gene is TRBD1 (5 bases). The V gene lost 2 bases and the J gene lost 4 bases, with 12 bases spanning the gap. Germline V gene sequence: CDR1 SGHTA, CDR2 FQGNSA. This CDR3 is 15 amino acids long. Here the CDR3 reads CASSLQGLEYNEQFF. CDR3 in DNA: TGTGCCAGCAGCTTACAGGGTTTAGAATACAATGAGCAGTTCTTC.